The clone carrying this TCR beta chain has more than one count but fewer than ten. Its antigen is unidentified. The CDR3 totals 15 residues. CDR1 and CDR2 (germline): SGHTA, FQGNSA. V lost 4 bases to trimming and J lost 4 bases; unmatched junction nucleotides: 8. This entry belongs to a study of identical twins. General observations from the study: Invariant MAIT and iNKT cells could partly confound zero-insertion analyses.

After template switching added a universal primer site, the resulting cDNA carried unique molecular identifiers. TCRdb reanalysed the 5' RACE reads using MiXCR and keeps one entry per CDR3 protein. Among hundreds of thousands of distinct CDR3 sequences, 15% to 20% were seen once, and the ten largest hold around 13%. These data also featured in a second study, about T cells expressing NK-cell markers.

The origin of this receptor is a woman aged 18-29 years in good health. This sequence joins TRBV7-2 and TRBJ2-3; 7 bases match TRBD2. The sequencing input was PBMCs. DNA for the CDR3: TGTGCCAGCAGCTCCGATGGGAGGGCCGCAGATACGCAGTATTTT. This gives the protein CASSSDGRAADTQYF.